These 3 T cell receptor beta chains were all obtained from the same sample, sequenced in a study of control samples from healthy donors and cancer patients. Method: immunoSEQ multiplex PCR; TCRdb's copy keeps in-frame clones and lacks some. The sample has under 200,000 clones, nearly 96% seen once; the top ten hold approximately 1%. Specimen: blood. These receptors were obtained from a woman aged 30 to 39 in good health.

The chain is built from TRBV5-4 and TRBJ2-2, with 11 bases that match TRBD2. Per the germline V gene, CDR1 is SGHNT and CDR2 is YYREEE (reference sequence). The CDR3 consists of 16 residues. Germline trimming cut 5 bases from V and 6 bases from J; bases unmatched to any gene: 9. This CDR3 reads CASRQILAGGSGELFF. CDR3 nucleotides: TGTGCCAGCAGACAAATCCTAGCGGGAGGATCCGGGGAGCTGTTTTTT.

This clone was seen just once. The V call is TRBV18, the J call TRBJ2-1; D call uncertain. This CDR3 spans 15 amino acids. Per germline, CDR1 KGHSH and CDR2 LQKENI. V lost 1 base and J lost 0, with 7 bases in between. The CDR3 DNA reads TGTGCCAGCTCACCACATGTGAACTCCTACAATGAGCAGTTCTTC. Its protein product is CASSPHVNSYNEQFF.

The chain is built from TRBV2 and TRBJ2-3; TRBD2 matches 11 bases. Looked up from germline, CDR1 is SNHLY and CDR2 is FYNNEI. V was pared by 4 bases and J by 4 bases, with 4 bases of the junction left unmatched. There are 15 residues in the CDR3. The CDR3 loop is CASSVSGGGSDTQYF. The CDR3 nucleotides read TGTGCCAGCAGTGTTAGCGGGGGGGGCTCAGATACGCAGTATTTT. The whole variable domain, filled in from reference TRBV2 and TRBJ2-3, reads EPEVTQTPSHQVTQMGQEVILRCVPISNHLYFYWYRQILGQKVEFLVSFYNNEISEKSEIFDDQFSVERPDGSNFTLKIRSTKLEDSAMYFCASSVSGGGSDTQYFGPGTRLTVL.